These T cell receptor beta chains were read from a single sample in a study of graft-versus-host responses after intestinal transplantation. Clones were sequenced by immunoSEQ multiplex PCR, and TCRdb holds only the in-frame ones, with some missing. The table lists tens of thousands of clones, around 92% of them singletons, with 0.38% in the top ten. These receptors' antigens are unknown. The input for sequencing was unstimulated CD4+ T cells sorted from spleen or lymph node cells, taken before transplant. The receptors here all came from a human donor who was the organ donor for an intestinal transplant. The CDR3 runs from the conserved cysteine through the conserved F or W. A D gene is named only where the DNA matches it firmly. Size is omitted from some rows. Given values are once, few, many or a class for expanded clones.

clone_size	v_call	j_call	d_call	cdr3_nt	cdr3_aa
once	TRBV20-1	TRBJ2-3	-	TGCAGTGCTCGATACACAGATACGCAGTATTTT	CSARYTDTQYF
-	TRBV10-1	TRBJ1-5	TRBD1	TGCGCCAGCGTAGGACAGGGAATGTTTTATAGCAATCAGCCCCAGCATTTT	CASVGQGMFYSNQPQHF
-	TRBV27	TRBJ2-6	-	TGTGCCGTAAAGAGGGACTCTGGGGCCAACGTCCTGACTTTC	CAVKRDSGANVLTF
once	TRBV27	TRBJ1-5	TRBD1	TGTGCCAGCAGAAACAGGGGGGACACCATAGGGAATCAGCCCCAGCATTTT	CASRNRGDTIGNQPQHF
-	TRBV4-3	TRBJ2-3	-	TGCGCCAGCAGCCAAGATCTAAGGGGAGATACGCAGTATTTT	CASSQDLRGDTQYF
-	TRBV14	TRBJ1-1	-	TGTGCCAGCAGCCAACTTATGAACACTGAAGCTTTCTTT	CASSQLMNTEAFF
once	TRBV4-2	TRBJ2-4	TRBD2	TGTGCCAGCAGCCCGGGACTAGCGGGGGCCCAAGCCAAAAACATTCAGTACTTC	CASSPGLAGAQAKNIQYF
-	TRBV6-5	TRBJ2-7	-	TGTGCCAGCAGTTATCGGGCATCCTACGAGCAGTACTTC	CASSYRASYEQYF
-	TRBV18	TRBJ1-1	-	TGTGCCAGCTCACCAATCACCGGGACTGGGAACGAAGCTTTCTTT	CASSPITGTGNEAFF
-	TRBV7-2	TRBJ2-7	TRBD1	TGTGCCAGCAGCTTAGGGACAGGGGGCGCCGAGCAGTACTTC	CASSLGTGGAEQYF